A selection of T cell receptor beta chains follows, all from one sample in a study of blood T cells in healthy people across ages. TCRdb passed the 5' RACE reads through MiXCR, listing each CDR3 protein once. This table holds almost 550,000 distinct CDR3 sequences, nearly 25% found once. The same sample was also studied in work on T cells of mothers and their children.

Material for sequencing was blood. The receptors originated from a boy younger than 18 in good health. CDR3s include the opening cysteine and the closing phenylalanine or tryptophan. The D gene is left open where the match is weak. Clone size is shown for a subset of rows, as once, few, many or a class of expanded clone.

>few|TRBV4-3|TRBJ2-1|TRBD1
CASSHETPGTGGAGEQFF
TGCGCCAGCAGCCACGAGACCCCGGGGACAGGGGGGGCGGGTGAGCAGTTCTTC
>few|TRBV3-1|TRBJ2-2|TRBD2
CASSLAGRTNTGELFF
TGTGCCAGCAGCCTAGCGGGGCGTACGAACACCGGGGAGCTGTTTTTT
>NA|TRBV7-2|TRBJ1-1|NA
CASSLDTDNTEAFF
TGTGCCAGCAGCCTCGATACGGATAACACTGAAGCTTTCTTT
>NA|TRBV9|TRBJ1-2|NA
CASSVGGAGMGYGYTF
TGTGCCAGCAGCGTAGGTGGGGCTGGCATGGGGTATGGCTACACCTTC
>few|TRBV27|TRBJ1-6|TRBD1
CASSGAGTAYSPLHF
TGTGCCAGCAGTGGAGCCGGGACAGCCTATTCACCCCTCCACTTT
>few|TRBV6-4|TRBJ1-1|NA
CASSDSSQGRSFF
TGTGCCAGCAGTGACTCGAGTCAGGGGAGGTCTTTCTTT
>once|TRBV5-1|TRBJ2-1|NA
CASSLAAGVVGEQFF
TGCGCCAGCAGCTTGGCCGCAGGGGTCGTGGGTGAGCAGTTCTTC
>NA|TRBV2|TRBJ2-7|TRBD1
CASRTGGIYEQYF
TGTGCCAGCAGGACAGGGGGCATCTACGAGCAGTACTTC
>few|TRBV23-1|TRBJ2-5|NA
CASSRGVTETQYF
TGCGCCAGCAGCCGAGGTGTAACGGAGACCCAGTACTTC
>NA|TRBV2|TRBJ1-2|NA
CASRGRTYGYTF
TGTGCCAGCAGGGGACGAACTTATGGCTACACCTTC
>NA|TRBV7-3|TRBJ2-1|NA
CASSPFGGGAINEQFF
TGTGCCAGCAGCCCCTTTGGGGGGGGGGCAATAAATGAGCAGTTCTTC
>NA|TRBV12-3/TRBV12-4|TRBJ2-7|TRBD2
CASSFGLAGELIYEQYF
TGTGCCAGCAGTTTCGGACTAGCGGGAGAGCTAATCTACGAGCAGTACTTC
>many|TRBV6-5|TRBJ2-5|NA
CASSYSTRRSLETQYF
TGTGCCAGCAGTTACTCGACCAGGAGGTCCCTAGAGACCCAGTACTTC
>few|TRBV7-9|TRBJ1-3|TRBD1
CASSRTLTQGASGNTIYF
TGTGCCAGCAGCAGAACCCTTACTCAGGGGGCTTCTGGAAACACCATATATTTT
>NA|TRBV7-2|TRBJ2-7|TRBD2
CASSLRPSGRIPYEQYF
TGTGCCAGCAGCTTAAGACCTAGCGGGAGAATTCCCTACGAGCAGTACTTC
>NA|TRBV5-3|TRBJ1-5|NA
CARSPGTFHQPQHF
TGTGCCAGAAGCCCAGGGACCTTCCATCAGCCCCAGCATTTT
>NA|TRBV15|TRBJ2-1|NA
CATSREDRYNEQFF
TGTGCCACCAGCAGAGAAGACAGGTACAATGAGCAGTTCTTC
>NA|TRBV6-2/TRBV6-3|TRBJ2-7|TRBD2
CASSSLMSGTRGYEQYF
TGTGCCAGCAGTTCCCTGATGTCCGGGACTAGGGGCTACGAGCAGTACTTC
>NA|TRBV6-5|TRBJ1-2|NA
CASSYMPSGFNGYTF
TGTGCCAGCAGTTACATGCCGTCTGGATTCAATGGCTACACCTTC
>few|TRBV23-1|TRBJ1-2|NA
CASSHPGRGYGYTF
TGCGCCAGCAGTCATCCAGGGCGTGGCTATGGCTACACCTTC
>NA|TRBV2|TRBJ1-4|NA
CASSRTNEKLLF
TGTGCCAGCAGTAGGACGAACGAAAAACTGCTTTTT
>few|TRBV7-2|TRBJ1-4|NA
CASSLEASFYEKLFF
TGTGCCAGCAGCTTAGAGGCAAGTTTTTATGAAAAACTGTTTTTT
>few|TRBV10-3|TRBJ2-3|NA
CAISFRQPSTDTQYF
TGTGCCATCAGCTTCCGCCAGCCAAGCACAGATACGCAGTATTTT
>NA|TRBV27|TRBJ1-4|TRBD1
CASSSHPTGVGDEKLFF
TGTGCCAGCAGTTCACACCCCACAGGGGTTGGTGATGAAAAACTGTTTTTT
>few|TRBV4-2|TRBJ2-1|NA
CASSQDRDGRYNEQFF
TGTGCCAGCAGCCAAGATCGGGACGGGCGGTACAATGAGCAGTTCTTC
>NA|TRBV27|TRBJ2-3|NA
CASSFSGRSTDTQYF
TGTGCCAGCAGTTTTAGTGGGAGGAGCACAGATACGCAGTATTTT
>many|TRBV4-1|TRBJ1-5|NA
CASSQDQGVYQPQHF
TGCGCCAGCAGCCAAGATCAAGGGGTCTATCAGCCCCAGCATTTT
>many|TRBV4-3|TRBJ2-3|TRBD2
CASSQVLAGGPDTQYF
TGCGCCAGCAGCCAAGTCCTAGCGGGGGGGCCAGATACGCAGTATTTT
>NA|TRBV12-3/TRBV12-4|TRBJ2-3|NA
CASSQTRVSTDTQYF
TGTGCCAGCAGTCAAACTAGGGTGAGCACAGATACGCAGTATTTT
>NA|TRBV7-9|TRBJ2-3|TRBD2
CVSSLRRTSGRALADTQYF
TGTGTCAGCAGCCTCCGCCGAACTAGCGGGAGGGCCTTAGCAGATACGCAGTATTTT
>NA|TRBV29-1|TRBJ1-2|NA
CSVEVSNYGYTF
TGCAGCGTTGAGGTATCTAACTATGGCTACACCTTC
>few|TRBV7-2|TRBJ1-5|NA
CASSLALDQPQHF
TGTGCCAGCAGCTTAGCCCTAGATCAGCCCCAGCATTTT
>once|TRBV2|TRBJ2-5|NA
CASSDRGLQEAQYF
TGTGCCAGCAGTGACAGGGGTTTACAAGAGGCCCAGTACTTC
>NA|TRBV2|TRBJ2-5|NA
CASILARGGETQYF
TGTGCCAGCATCCTAGCCAGAGGCGGGGAGACCCAGTACTTC
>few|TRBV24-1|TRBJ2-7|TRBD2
CATSDSRLATYEQYF
TGTGCCACCAGTGACTCGAGACTAGCAACCTACGAGCAGTACTTC
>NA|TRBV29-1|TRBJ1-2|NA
CSVARLEDYGYTF
TGCAGCGTTGCACGCTTGGAAGACTATGGCTACACCTTC
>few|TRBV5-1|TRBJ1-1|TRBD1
CASSDGRTGVMNTEAFF
TGCGCCAGCAGCGATGGTCGGACAGGGGTCATGAACACTGAAGCTTTCTTT
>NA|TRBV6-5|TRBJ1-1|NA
CASSYSPRTEAFF
TGTGCCAGCAGTTACTCCCCGAGGACTGAAGCTTTCTTT
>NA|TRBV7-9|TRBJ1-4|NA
CASSLTSGAEKLFF
TGTGCCAGCAGCTTAACCAGCGGGGCCGAAAAACTGTTTTTT
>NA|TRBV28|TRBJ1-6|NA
CASRAYNSPLHF
TGTGCCAGCAGAGCCTATAATTCACCCCTCCACTTT
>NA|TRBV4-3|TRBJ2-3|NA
CASSQDGGGRTDTQYF
TGCGCCAGCAGCCAAGATGGCGGGGGCAGAACAGATACGCAGTATTTT